The 3 T cell receptor beta chains reported below all come from one sample, sequenced in a study of blood T cell repertoires in COVID-19 (TCRdb year 2020). Libraries were built with the immunoSEQ multiplex PCR assay. This is the immuneACCESS table as TCRdb keeps it, with only in-frame sequences that have V and J called. A part of the clones is gone; compared with another copy, unresolved V genes explain less than half, and the rest is unexplained. This sample lists more than 150,000 clones; about four fifths were detected once. The ten top clones hold 10% to 15% of the sample. Sequencing used peripheral blood. These receptor sequences come from a man between 65 and 79 years old who had recovered from COVID-19.

The chain recombines TRBV28 with TRBJ1-2, with D perhaps TRBD1 (5 bases). The CDR3 length is 13 residues. The V end lost 6 bases, the J end lost 8 bases, and 16 bases lay between the germline ends. Germline CDR1 is MDHEN and CDR2 is SYDVKM. The CDR3 loop is CASSLGAGQGYTF. CDR3 bases: TGTGCCAGCAGCCTTGGGGCAGGGCAGGGCTACACCTTC.

The V call is TRBV5-1, the J call TRBJ2-2, with a tentative D call TRBD1 (5 bases). The CDR3 has 15 residues. The germline V gene encodes CDR1 SGHRS and CDR2 YFSETQ. V was shortened by 4 bases and J by 0 bases, with 10 bases between the two germline ends. CDR3 in DNA: TGCGCCAGCAGCCGTAGGGGAACGAACACCGGGGAGCTGTTTTTT. Its protein product is CASSRRGTNTGELFF.

The chain joins TRBV5-4 to TRBJ2-2; a weak D match, TRBD2 (5 bases). The CDR3 is 16 amino acids. CDR1 and CDR2 from the germline V gene are SGHNT and YYREEE (reference sequence). Trimming left V 2 bases short and J 0 bases short, with 11 bases between. In nucleotides, the CDR3 is TGTGCCAGCAGCTTAATTTCACTAGCGAACACCGGGGAGCTGTTTTTT. It is translated as CASSLISLANTGELFF.